This T cell receptor beta chain derives from a study of shared T cell receptors in the human thymus. Some clones are missing from TCRdb's copy, which holds only in-frame ones; the method was immunoSEQ multiplex PCR. The sample has roughly 660,000 clones; around nine tenths are singletons. The CDR3 runs 14 residues. Germline-derived CDR1 and CDR2 are MNHEY and SMNVEV (reference sequence). Between the trimmed V and J ends, which lost 3 bases and 4 bases, there was a span of 13 bases. The same specimen was also included in a second study, on human thymus T cells. From that paper: Corrective heart surgery yielded the resections from which the thymus tissue came.

The TCR originated in a boy under two years old with a congenital heart defect. The sequenced material came from thymocytes. This rearrangement joins TRBV27 to TRBJ2-7, with D maybe TRBD1 (6 bases). The CDR3 nucleotides read TGTGCCAGCAGTTTGGCCGGGACACCTTACGAGCAGTACTTC. Its translation: CASSLAGTPYEQYF.